Presented here are 2 T cell receptor beta chains from one specimen sequenced in a study of sequential checkpoint blockade in melanoma. The assay was immunoSEQ multiplex PCR, and TCRdb's table has in-frame clones only and misses some. The data hold approximately 10,000 clones, with 45% to 60% observed a single time. The sample's treatment: randomized to nivolumab then ipilimumab (arm A) or the reverse (arm B). The sequenced sample was CD8+ T cells sorted from blood (inferred from file names), obtained from a patient given nivolumab and ipilimumab in sequence. Receptor source: a human donor with melanoma.

A single count supports this clone. The chain has TRBV4-1 and TRBJ1-1, with D possibly being TRBD1 (5 bases). CDR3 length: 16 amino acids. In germline, CDR1 is MGHRA, CDR2 YSYEKL. Trimming removed 0 bases at V and 1 base at J, with 12 bases between. CDR3 protein: CASSQDVLGGNTEAFF. The CDR3 DNA reads TGCGCCAGCAGCCAAGATGTACTGGGGGGGAACACTGAAGCTTTCTTT.

The chain links TRBV7-6 to TRBJ1-1; D is perhaps TRBD1 (5 bases). Germline CDR1 reads SGHVS; CDR2 reads FNYEAQ. The V end lost 4 bases, the J end lost 5 bases, and 11 bases lay between the germline ends. The CDR3 has 13 amino acids. In DNA, the CDR3 is TGTGCCAGCAGCTCAGGGAGGGGTACTGAAGCTTTCTTT. This gives the protein CASSSGRGTEAFF.